The 2 T cell receptor beta chains in this list originate from one sample, sequenced in a study of graft-versus-host responses after intestinal transplantation. With about 200,000 irradiated, violet-dye-labeled stimulator cells, about 200,000 CFSE-labeled responder cells were plated. Produced via immunoSEQ multiplex PCR; TCRdb's table is partial and in-frame only. Of fewer than 15,000 clones listed, 30% to 40% are singletons. The sequencing here drew on alloreactive CD8+ T cells from a mixed lymphocyte reaction culture, taken before intestinal transplant. The subset is: CFSE-low proliferating T cells sorted from approximately 6-day pre-transplant mixed lymphocyte reaction (GvH or HvG direction). These receptors all come from a human patient who received an intestinal transplant.

Here the CDR3 DNA reads TGTGCCAGTACGGGGGGGACTAGAATCACCGGGGAGCTGTTTTTT. Translating gives CASTGGTRITGELFF. V usage is TRBV7-9 and J usage is TRBJ2-2; 8 nucleotides match TRBD2. Germline CDR1 is SEHNR and CDR2 is FQNEAQ (reference sequence). The CDR3 runs 15 residues. With 9 bases clipped from V and 4 bases from J, the junction kept 10 bases outside the gene matches.

This clone was found a few times. V and J are TRBV27 and TRBJ1-1, with D perhaps TRBD1 (6 bases). Germline assignment: CDR1 MNHEY and CDR2 SMNVEV (reference sequence). The CDR3 loop spans 15 amino acids. V was cut by 9 bases and J by 0 bases, with 17 bases left in between. DNA for the CDR3: TGTGCCAGTAGCCCGTTGACAGGTTTGAACACTGAAGCTTTCTTT. Translating gives CASSPLTGLNTEAFF.